A single T cell receptor beta chain is shown here with its context. The data stem from a study of blood T cell repertoires in COVID-19. The germline CDR1 and CDR2 sequences are LNHDA and SQIVND (reference sequence). Trimming removed 6 bases from V and 2 bases from J, with 10 bases in between. This CDR3 region has 13 residues. The authors' processing: Estimation of nucleated cell counts relied on the amplification of reference gene primers. The data were produced by immunoSEQ multiplex PCR, yet TCRdb's version contains in-frame clones alone and is incomplete. V and J calls plus clone size are reproduced from that table; the DNA served to infer D and trimming. Of 300,000 to 350,000 clones listed, about 85% are singletons.

The sequence was obtained from a man between 18 and 29 years old with active or convalescent COVID-19. The specimen was peripheral blood. The rearrangement links TRBV19 to TRBJ2-5; D is uncertain. The CDR3 DNA reads TGTGCCAGTAGGGAAACAGTTCAAGAGACCCAGTACTTC. Amino acid sequence: CASRETVQETQYF.